Below, one T cell receptor beta chain is given with its context. V dropped 4 bases and J dropped 0 bases, with 10 bases sitting between them. Per the germline V gene, CDR1 is SNHLY and CDR2 is FYNNEI. The CDR3 extends over 15 amino acids. In the authors' methods: How many nucleated cells were present was estimated from reference gene primer amplification. Produced via immunoSEQ multiplex PCR; TCRdb's table is partial and in-frame only. V and J calls plus clone size are reproduced from that table; the DNA served to infer D and trimming. The sample has approximately 220,000 clones, 65% to 90% seen once. These data belong to a study of blood T cell repertoires in COVID-19. Study-wide context: The origin of the acute and convalescent COVID-19 samples was the United States, Italy and Spain. T cells, B-cell-depleted T cells, or PBMCs supplied cDNA or gDNA.

The sample taken for sequencing was peripheral blood. The source of this sequence is a woman in her 70s with acute or convalescent COVID-19. The gene calls are TRBV2 and TRBJ1-5; D not certain. The CDR3 protein is CASSVQTNSNQPQHF. CDR3 DNA: TGTGCCAGCAGTGTACAGACGAATAGCAATCAGCCCCAGCATTTT. Using reference TRBV2 and TRBJ1-5 for the parts outside the CDR3, the full variable domain is EPEVTQTPSHQVTQMGQEVILRCVPISNHLYFYWYRQILGQKVEFLVSFYNNEISEKSEIFDDQFSVERPDGSNFTLKIRSTKLEDSAMYFCASSVQTNSNQPQHFGDGTRLSIL.